A single sample is the source of the 14 T cell receptor gamma chains below, sequenced in a study of Vδ1+ human thymocytes. Study-wide results and caveats: Highly polyclonal TRG and TRD repertoires with Gaussian CDR3 length distributions appeared in thymus.

Their specific antigens are unknown. Extracted RNA was reverse transcribed into cDNA. Pooled V-gene forward primers with one constant-region reverse primer generated the CDR3 amplicons by multiplex PCR. TCRdb applied CATT to the multiplex PCR reads for clone calling. In the table there are about 36,000 gamma-chain clones, around 20% of which are singletons. Sequenced sample: Vdelta1+ gamma-delta thymocytes from the thymus. Sample subset: FACS-sorted CD3+ TCRalphabeta- TCRVdelta1+ TCRVdelta2- thymocytes. Source of these receptors: a girl under three years old who had congenital heart surgery.

This clone was counted only a few times. V and J are TRGV4 and TRGJ1 or TRGJ2. The CDR3 runs 13 residues. Germline loops: CDR1 EGSTGY, CDR2 YDSYTSSV. J gave up 6 bases and V 5 bases, and 10 bases lay outside the gene matches. The DNA of the CDR3 is TGTGCCACCTGGGGCGGTCCCCTTTATAAGAAACTCTTT. As protein: CATWGGPLYKKLF.

This chain connects TRGV3 to TRGJ1 or TRGJ2. This CDR3 is built from 11 residues. Germline-derived CDR1 and CDR2 are VTNTFY and YDVSTARD (reference sequence). V shed 6 bases, J shed 7 bases, and the junction held 6 bases outside the gene matches. The CDR3: CATWCRYKKLF. CDR3 coding DNA: TGTGCCACCTGGTGTCGGTATAAGAAACTCTTT.

To note about this clone: Being one base from a much bigger clone, this may be a read error. The chain recombines TRGV9 with TRGJ1 or TRGJ2. The germline V gene encodes CDR1 GITISATS and CDR2 ISYDGTV (reference sequence). The CDR3 consists of 13 residues. V was pared by 0 bases and J by 5 bases, with 4 bases of the junction left unmatched. DNA of the CDR3: TGTGCCTTGTGGGAGGTGCTTCATTATAAGAAACTCTTT. Its translation is CALWEVLHYKKLF.

This clone was picked up a small number of times. The chain joins TRGV3 to TRGJ1 or TRGJ2. V shed 2 bases and J 0 bases; nucleotides not matched to a gene: 4. The CDR3 extends over 14 amino acids. In germline, CDR1 is VTNTFY, CDR2 YDVSTARD (reference sequence). The CDR3 is CATWDTPNYYKKLF. CDR3 nucleotides: TGTGCCACCTGGGACACCCCGAATTATTATAAGAAACTCTTT.

This clone counts as medium-sized. The sample has other DNA sequences that encode this CDR3 too. J is TRGJ1 or TRGJ2 and V is TRGV9. The germline gives CDR1 GITISATS, CDR2 ISYDGTV (reference sequence). Trimming removed 1 base from V and 8 bases from J; junction bases left unmatched: 2. This CDR3 comprises 11 residues. In nucleotides, the CDR3 is TGTGCCTTGTGGGAGGTCGATAAGAAACTCTTT. It translates to CALWEVDKKLF.

The sample holds a few counts of this clone. Other DNA sequences from this sample encode an identical CDR3 as well. The chain is built from TRGV8 and TRGJ1 or TRGJ2. Germline CDR1 is VENAVY and CDR2 is YDSYNSRV. V dropped 3 bases and J dropped 5; count of bases not matched to a gene: 4. This CDR3 comprises 12 residues. CDR3 region: CATWDSNYKKLF. CDR3 coding DNA: TGTGCCACCTGGGATTCGAATTATAAGAAACTCTTT.

This clone was seen only a few times. J is TRGJ1 or TRGJ2 and V is TRGV4. Germline CDR1 and CDR2: EGSTGY and YDSYTSSV. This CDR3 contains 9 residues. V lost 4 bases to trimming and J lost 11 bases; unmatched junction nucleotides: 2. The CDR3 loop is CATWEQKLF. The DNA of the CDR3 is TGTGCCACCTGGGAACAGAAACTCTTT.

V and J are TRGV2 and TRGJ1 or TRGJ2. CDR3 length: 12 residues. Germline trimming cut 0 bases from V and 11 bases from J; bases unmatched to any gene: 7. Germline V gives CDR1 EGSNGY, CDR2 YDSYNSKV. The CDR3 loop is CATWDGRHEKLF. CDR3 nucleotides: TGTGCCACCTGGGACGGGCGACACGAGAAACTCTTT.

As regards this clone: This sequence may be a read error, since a much larger clone differs from it by one base. The same CDR3 arises from other DNA sequences in this sample as well. The chain joins TRGV2 to TRGJP2. Germline V CDR1 and CDR2: EGSNGY, YDSYNSKV. Trimming cost V 0 bases and J 5 bases; bases outside gene matches: 6. The CDR3 is 15 amino acids. The CDR3 nucleotides read TGTGCCACCTGGGACGGGCGAGGCAGTGATTGGATCAAGACGTTT. Residues: CATWDGRGSDWIKTF.

The chain recombines TRGV9 with TRGJ1 or TRGJ2. The CDR3 has 14 amino acids. CDR1 is GITISATS, CDR2 ISYDGTV, per germline (reference sequence). Losses at the gene ends were 0 bases for V and 8 bases for J; bases not matched to a gene: 10. The CDR3 spells CALWEVGLSDKKLF. CDR3 DNA: TGTGCCTTGTGGGAGGTGGGTCTGTCTGATAAGAAACTCTTT.

V is TRGV4 and J is TRGJ1 or TRGJ2. Trimming took 2 bases from V and 11 from J; bases not matched to a gene: 9. CDR1 is EGSTGY and CDR2 is YDSYTSSV in the germline V gene. The CDR3 covers 12 residues. The CDR3 coding sequence is TGTGCCACCTGGGATGAGCCCCCGGAGAAACTCTTT. It translates to CATWDEPPEKLF.

The chain joins TRGV3 to TRGJ1 or TRGJ2. The germline gives CDR1 VTNTFY, CDR2 YDVSTARD (reference sequence). Germline trimming cut 0 bases from V and 3 bases from J; bases unmatched to any gene: 11. The CDR3 has 16 amino acids. In DNA, the CDR3 is TGTGCCACCTGGGACAGGCGCCCTCCCCTTTATTATAAGAAACTCTTT. Protein product: CATWDRRPPLYYKKLF.

Only a few counts were recorded for this clone. At the DNA level, this CDR3 is encoded by other sequences in the same sample as well. The chain recombines TRGV4 with TRGJ1 or TRGJ2. This CDR3 is 12 amino acids long. The junction had 5 bases not matched to a gene; V was cut back by 2 bases and J by 7 bases. Germline V gene data show CDR1 as EGSTGY and CDR2 as YDSYTSSV. CDR3 sequence (DNA): TGTGCCACCTGGGATGTTGGATATAAGAAACTCTTT. This sequence encodes CATWDVGYKKLF.

The rearrangement links TRGV2 to TRGJ1 or TRGJ2. With V trimmed by 0 bases and J by 4 bases, 9 bases remained unmatched. Germline V gives CDR1 EGSNGY, CDR2 YDSYNSKV. The CDR3 totals 15 residues. CDR3 DNA: TGTGCCACCTGGGACGGGCCGGTGAAGTATTATAAGAAACTCTTT. This codes for CATWDGPVKYYKKLF.